The 3 T cell receptor beta chains presented below share a single source sample, sequenced in a study of blood T cell repertoires in COVID-19. Clones were sequenced by immunoSEQ multiplex PCR, and TCRdb holds only the in-frame ones, with some missing. The sample holds roughly 250,000 clones, around 89% seen once. Sample: PBMCs or T cells enriched from blood (not recorded which). The receptors were gathered from a man aged 35 to 55 who had recovered from COVID-19.

This chain joins TRBV6-6 and TRBJ2-7, with TRBD1 identical over 7 bases. Germline-derived CDR1 and CDR2 are MNHNY and SVGAGI (reference sequence). CDR3 size: 17 residues. V lost 5 bases, J lost 4 bases, and 17 bases stayed unmatched. The CDR3 nucleotides are TGTGCCAGCAGTCCGGAATACAGGGACAGTCCCACATACGAGCAGTACTTC. Translated, it gives CASSPEYRDSPTYEQYF.

The chain combines TRBV30 with TRBJ1-6; 8 bases agree with TRBD1. Unmatched junction bases numbered 10, after V lost 5 bases and J lost 4 bases. The germline CDR1 and CDR2 sequences are GTSNPN and SVGIG (reference sequence). There are 16 residues in the CDR3. CDR3 nucleotides: TGTGCCTGGTCCGACAGGGGCGTTTCGTATAATTCACCCCTCCACTTT. This sequence encodes CAWSDRGVSYNSPLHF.

This chain connects TRBV7-6 to TRBJ2-3; D possibly corresponds to TRBD2 (6 bases). This CDR3 has 15 amino acids. Between the trimmed V and J ends, which lost 5 bases and 2 bases, there was a span of 14 bases. Germline CDR1 reads SGHVS; CDR2 reads FNYEAQ. Here the CDR3 DNA reads TGTGCCAGCAGCCCCTGGACTACCTACACAGATACGCAGTATTTT. Protein sequence: CASSPWTTYTDTQYF.